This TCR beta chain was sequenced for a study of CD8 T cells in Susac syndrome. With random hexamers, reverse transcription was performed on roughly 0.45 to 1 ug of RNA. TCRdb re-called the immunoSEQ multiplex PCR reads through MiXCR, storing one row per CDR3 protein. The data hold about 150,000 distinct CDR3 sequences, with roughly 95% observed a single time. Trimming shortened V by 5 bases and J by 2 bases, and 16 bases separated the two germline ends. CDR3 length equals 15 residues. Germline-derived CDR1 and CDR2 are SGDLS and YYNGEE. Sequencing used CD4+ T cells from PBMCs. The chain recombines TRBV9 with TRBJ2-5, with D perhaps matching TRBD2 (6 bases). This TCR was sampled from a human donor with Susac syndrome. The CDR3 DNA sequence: TGTGCCAGCAGTTTCCAAGGCGGGACTCAAGAGACCCAGTACTTC. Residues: CASSFQGGTQETQYF.